Following are 5 T cell receptor beta chains from one sample sequenced in a study of blood T cells in healthy people across ages. Primed by a sample-barcoded 5' primer and a J-beta primer mix, a second PCR proceeded for about 6 to 11 cycles. MiXCR, run by TCRdb on the 5' RACE reads, gives a single entry per CDR3 protein. The sample yields approximately 1,000,000 distinct CDR3 sequences, roughly two fifths seen once. The sequenced material came from blood. The receptors here all came from a young man in good health.

The V and J genes are TRBV14 and TRBJ1-2; TRBD1 is a possible D gene (6 bases). This CDR3 has 17 residues. Germline V lookup: CDR1 SGHDN, CDR2 FVKESK. Trimming pared 4 bases from V and 0 bases from J, leaving 18 bases between. The CDR3 coding sequence is TGTGCCAGCAGCCCGAGCCCGGGGGACAAGACTAACTATGGCTACACCTTC. It translates to CASSPSPGDKTNYGYTF.

As for this clonotype: This sequence may be a read error, since a much larger clone differs from it by one base. V and J are TRBV12-3 or TRBV12-4 and TRBJ2-5, with D uncertain. Near its end, the DNA agrees better with TRBJ2-7, so the J call may be wrong. The CDR3 is 14 residues long. The CDR3 here is CASREAATAYEQYF. CDR3 coding DNA: TGTGCCAGCAGGGAAGCAGCAACAGCCTACGAGCAGTACTTC.

The chain is built from TRBV2 and TRBJ1-2, with D possibly TRBD1 on 5 matching bases. CDR1 and CDR2 (germline): SNHLY, FYNNEI. CDR3 size: 15 residues. The ends were cut back, 4 bases at V and 8 bases at J, with 20 bases in the middle. DNA of the CDR3: TGTGCCAGCAGTGTGGATTCGACAGCCCCTCGAGGCTACACCTTC. It encodes CASSVDSTAPRGYTF.

The sample holds a few counts of this clonotype. The chain recombines TRBV6-2 or TRBV6-3 with TRBJ2-5; the D is unclear. The V end was cut by 3 bases, the J end by 2 bases, with 10 bases between. CDR3 length equals 14 residues. The germline V gene has CDR1 MNHEY and CDR2 SVGEGT. This chain's CDR3 is CASSYLGPQETQYF. CDR3 nucleotides: TGTGCCAGCAGTTATCTCGGACCTCAAGAGACCCAGTACTTC.

This chain connects TRBV6-2 or TRBV6-3 to TRBJ1-1; D uncertain. The germline CDR1 and CDR2 sequences are MNHEY and SVGEGT. The CDR3 has 11 residues. Trimming cost V 8 bases and J 4 bases, with 8 bases left between them. CDR3 bases: TGTGCCAGCGGGGATGTCACTGAAGCTTTCTTT. It yields the protein CASGDVTEAFF.